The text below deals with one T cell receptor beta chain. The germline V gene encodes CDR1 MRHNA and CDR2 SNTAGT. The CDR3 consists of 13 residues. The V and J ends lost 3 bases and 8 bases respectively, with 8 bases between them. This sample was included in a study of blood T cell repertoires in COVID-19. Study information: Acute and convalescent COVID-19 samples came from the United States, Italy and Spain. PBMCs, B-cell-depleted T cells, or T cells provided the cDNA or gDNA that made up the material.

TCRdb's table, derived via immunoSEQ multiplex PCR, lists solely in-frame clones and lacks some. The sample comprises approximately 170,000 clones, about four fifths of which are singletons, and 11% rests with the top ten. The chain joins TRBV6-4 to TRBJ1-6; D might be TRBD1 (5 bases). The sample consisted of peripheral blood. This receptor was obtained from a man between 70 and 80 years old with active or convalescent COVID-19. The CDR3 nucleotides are TGTGCCAGCAGTGAAGAAGGGGATTCACCCCTCCACTTT. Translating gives CASSEEGDSPLHF.